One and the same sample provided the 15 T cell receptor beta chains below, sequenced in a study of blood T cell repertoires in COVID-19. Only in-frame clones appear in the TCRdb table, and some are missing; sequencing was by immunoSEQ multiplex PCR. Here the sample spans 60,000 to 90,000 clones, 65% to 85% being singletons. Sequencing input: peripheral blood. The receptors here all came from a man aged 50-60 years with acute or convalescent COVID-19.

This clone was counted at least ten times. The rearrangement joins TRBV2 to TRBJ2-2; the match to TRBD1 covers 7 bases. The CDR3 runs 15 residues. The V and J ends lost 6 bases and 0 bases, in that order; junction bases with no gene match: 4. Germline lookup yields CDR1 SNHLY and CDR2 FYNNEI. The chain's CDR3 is CASRGQDPNTGELFF. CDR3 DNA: TGTGCCAGCAGAGGACAGGACCCGAACACCGGGGAGCTGTTTTTT.

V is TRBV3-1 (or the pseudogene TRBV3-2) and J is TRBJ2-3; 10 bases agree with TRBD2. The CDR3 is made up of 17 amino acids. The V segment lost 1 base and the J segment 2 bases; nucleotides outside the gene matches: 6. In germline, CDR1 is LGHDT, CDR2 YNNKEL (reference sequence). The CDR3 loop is CASSQGLAGVYTDTQYF. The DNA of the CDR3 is TGTGCCAGCAGCCAAGGTCTAGCGGGAGTTTACACAGATACGCAGTATTTT.

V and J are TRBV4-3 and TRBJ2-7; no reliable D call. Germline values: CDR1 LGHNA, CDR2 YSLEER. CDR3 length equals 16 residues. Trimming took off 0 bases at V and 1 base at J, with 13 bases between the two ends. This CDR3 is CASSQDYGQVSYEQYF. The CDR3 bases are TGCGCCAGCAGCCAAGATTACGGCCAGGTTTCCTACGAGCAGTACTTC.

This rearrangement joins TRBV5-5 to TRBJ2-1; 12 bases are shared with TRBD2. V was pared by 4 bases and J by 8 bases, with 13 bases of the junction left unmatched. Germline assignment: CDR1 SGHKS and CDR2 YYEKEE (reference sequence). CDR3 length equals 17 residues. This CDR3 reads CASSPDSPSGRADEQFF. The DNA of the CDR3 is TGTGCCAGCAGCCCGGACAGCCCTAGCGGGAGGGCCGATGAGCAGTTCTTC. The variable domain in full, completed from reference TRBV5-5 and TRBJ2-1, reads DAGVTQSPTHLIKTRGQQVTLRCSPISGHKSVSWYQQVLGQGPQFIFQYYEKEERGRGNFPDRFSARQFPNYSSELNVNALLLGDSALYLCASSPDSPSGRADEQFFGPGTRLTVL.

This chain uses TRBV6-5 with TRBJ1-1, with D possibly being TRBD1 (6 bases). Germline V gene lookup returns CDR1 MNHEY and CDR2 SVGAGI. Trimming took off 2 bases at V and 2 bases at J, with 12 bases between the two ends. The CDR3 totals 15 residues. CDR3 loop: CASSYGAGVNTEAFF. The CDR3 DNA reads TGTGCCAGCAGTTACGGGGCAGGGGTCAACACTGAAGCTTTCTTT.

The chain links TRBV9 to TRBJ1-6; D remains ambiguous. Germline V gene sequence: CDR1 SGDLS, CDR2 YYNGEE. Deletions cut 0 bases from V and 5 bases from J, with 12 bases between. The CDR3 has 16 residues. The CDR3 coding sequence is TGTGCCAGCAGCGTAGCTCCCGCGGGCCATAATTCACCCCTCCACTTT. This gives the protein CASSVAPAGHNSPLHF.

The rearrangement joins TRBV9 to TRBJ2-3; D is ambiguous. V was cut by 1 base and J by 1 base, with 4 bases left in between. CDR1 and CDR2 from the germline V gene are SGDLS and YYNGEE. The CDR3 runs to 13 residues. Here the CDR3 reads CASSVPGTDTQYF. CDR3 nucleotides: TGTGCCAGCAGCGTACCGGGCACAGATACGCAGTATTTT.

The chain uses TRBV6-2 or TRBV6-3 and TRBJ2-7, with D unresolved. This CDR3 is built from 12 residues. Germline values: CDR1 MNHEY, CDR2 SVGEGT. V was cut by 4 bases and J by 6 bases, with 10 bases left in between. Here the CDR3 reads CASSSDFSEQYF. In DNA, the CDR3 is TGTGCCAGCAGTTCCGACTTTTCCGAGCAGTACTTC.

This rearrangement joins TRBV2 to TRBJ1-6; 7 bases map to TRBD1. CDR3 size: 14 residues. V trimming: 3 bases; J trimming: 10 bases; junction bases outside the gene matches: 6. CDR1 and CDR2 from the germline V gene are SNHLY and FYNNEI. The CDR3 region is CASSENRGKSPLHF. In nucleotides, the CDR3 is TGTGCCAGCAGTGAGAACAGGGGTAAATCACCCCTCCACTTT.

CDR3 in amino acids: CASKQGVSGNSPLHF. The CDR3 DNA reads TGTGCCAGCAAGCAGGGGGTTTCAGGAAATTCACCCCTCCACTTT. This chain joins TRBV28 and TRBJ1-6; TRBD1 agrees at 7 bases. Germline values: CDR1 MDHEN, CDR2 SYDVKM. This CDR3 spans 15 amino acids. V lost 7 bases, J lost 7 bases, and 10 bases stayed unmatched. Using reference TRBV28 and TRBJ1-6 for the parts outside the CDR3, the full variable domain is DVKVTQSSRYLVKRTGEKVFLECVQDMDHENMFWYRQDPGLGLRLIYFSYDVKMKEKGDIPEGYSVSREKKERFSLILESASTNQTSMYLCASKQGVSGNSPLHFGNGTRLTVT.

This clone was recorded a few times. The CDR3 nucleotides are TGTGCCAGCAGTACCTACAGGGGAGCTAACTATGGCTACACCTTC. This codes for CASSTYRGANYGYTF. The chain recombines TRBV27 with TRBJ1-2; TRBD1 matches 7 bases. This CDR3 contains 15 residues. Germline V CDR1 and CDR2: MNHEY, SMNVEV (reference sequence). Trimming at V came to 5 bases and at J to 0 bases, leaving 6 bases not matched to a gene.

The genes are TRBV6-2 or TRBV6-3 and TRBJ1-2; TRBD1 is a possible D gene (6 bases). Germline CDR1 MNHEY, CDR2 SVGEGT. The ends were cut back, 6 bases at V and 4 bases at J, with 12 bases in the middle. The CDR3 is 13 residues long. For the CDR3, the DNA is TGTGCCAGCAGCCTCCAGGGGCCCTATGGCTACACCTTC. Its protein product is CASSLQGPYGYTF.

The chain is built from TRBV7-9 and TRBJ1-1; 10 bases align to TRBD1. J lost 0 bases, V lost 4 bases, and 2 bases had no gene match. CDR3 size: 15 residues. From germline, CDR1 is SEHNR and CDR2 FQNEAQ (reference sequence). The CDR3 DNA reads TGTGCCAGCAGCTGGGGACAGGGGATGAACACTGAAGCTTTCTTT. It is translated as CASSWGQGMNTEAFF. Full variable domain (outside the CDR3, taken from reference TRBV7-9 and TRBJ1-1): DTGVSQNPRHKITKRGQNVTFRCDPISEHNRLYWYRQTLGQGPEFLTYFQNEAQLEKSRLLSDRFSAERPKGSFSTLEIQRTEQGDSAMYLCASSWGQGMNTEAFFGQGTRLTVV.

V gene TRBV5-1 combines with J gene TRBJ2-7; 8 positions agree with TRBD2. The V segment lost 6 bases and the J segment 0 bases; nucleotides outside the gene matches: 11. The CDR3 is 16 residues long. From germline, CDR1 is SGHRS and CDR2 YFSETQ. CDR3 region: CASTPRVSGSSYEQYF. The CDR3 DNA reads TGCGCCAGCACCCCCAGGGTGAGCGGGAGCTCCTACGAGCAGTACTTC. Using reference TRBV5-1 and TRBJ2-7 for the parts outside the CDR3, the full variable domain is KAGVTQTPRYLIKTRGQQVTLSCSPISGHRSVSWYQQTPGQGLQFLFEYFSETQRNKGNFPGRFSGRQFSNSRSEMNVSTLELGDSALYLCASTPRVSGSSYEQYFGPGTRLTVT.

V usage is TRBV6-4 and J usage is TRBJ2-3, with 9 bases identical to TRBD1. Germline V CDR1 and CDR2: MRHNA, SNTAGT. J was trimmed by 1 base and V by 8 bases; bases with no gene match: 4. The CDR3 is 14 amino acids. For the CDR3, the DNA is TGTGCCAGCTCACAGGGGGCGGGCACAGATACGCAGTATTTT. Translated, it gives CASSQGAGTDTQYF.